Listed below are T cell receptor beta chains from one sample, sequenced in a study of CD8+ T cells in alopecia areata. Libraries were prepared by immunoSEQ multiplex PCR; TCRdb keeps only in-frame clonotypes and omits some of them. Among about 200,000 clones listed, roughly three fifths were seen once. Sequencing used CD8+ T cells sorted from blood. These receptors were obtained from a human donor in good health. The CDR3 runs from the conserved cysteine through the conserved F or W. A D gene is named only where the DNA matches it firmly. The size of a clone is reported for some rows only, either as once, few or many, or as a class for expanded clones.

D gene: TRBD1; clone size: NA; V gene: TRBV30; CDR3 protein: CAWSVQGGQYGYTF
D gene: NA; clone size: NA; V gene: TRBV5-6; CDR3 protein: CASSLGTDNEQFF
D gene: TRBD1; clone size: NA; V gene: TRBV6-5; CDR3 protein: CASSYSDRVYEQYF
D gene: TRBD2; clone size: NA; V gene: TRBV5-6; CDR3 protein: CASSFGTSSYEQYF
D gene: TRBD1; clone size: few; V gene: TRBV5-6; CDR3 protein: CASSTKNDRDEETQYF
D gene: NA; clone size: NA; V gene: TRBV23-1; CDR3 protein: CASSPPRSGANVLTF
D gene: NA; clone size: many; V gene: TRBV4-2; CDR3 protein: CASSPLAGSTDTQYF
D gene: NA; clone size: once; V gene: TRBV6-5; CDR3 protein: CASSYEGGNEQFF
D gene: TRBD1; clone size: NA; V gene: TRBV11-2; CDR3 protein: CASSGARGQVGYGYTF
D gene: NA; clone size: NA; V gene: TRBV27; CDR3 protein: CASTPRGSSGQETQYF
D gene: TRBD2; clone size: NA; V gene: TRBV6-5; CDR3 protein: CASSPSGGPNEQFF
D gene: NA; clone size: NA; V gene: TRBV5-1; CDR3 protein: CASSPRQPYEQYF
D gene: TRBD1; clone size: NA; V gene: TRBV5-1; CDR3 protein: CASSYRGEGEQYF
D gene: NA; clone size: NA; V gene: TRBV4-1; CDR3 protein: CASSQEGGNTEAFF
D gene: NA; clone size: few; V gene: TRBV29-1; CDR3 protein: CSVEAGVKGYTF
D gene: NA; clone size: NA; V gene: TRBV23-1; CDR3 protein: CASSHTNSGLRGDPGAPIYGYTF
D gene: NA; clone size: few; V gene: TRBV29-1; CDR3 protein: CSVVTDTGELFF
D gene: TRBD2; clone size: NA; V gene: TRBV30; CDR3 protein: CAWSSMAGVTDTQYF
D gene: TRBD1; clone size: NA; V gene: TRBV11-2; CDR3 protein: CASSLNWDRNTGELFF
D gene: TRBD2; clone size: NA; V gene: TRBV4-1; CDR3 protein: CASSQEPTSGPSYEQYF
D gene: TRBD1; clone size: once; V gene: TRBV30; CDR3 protein: CAPGAQGGNQPQHF
D gene: NA; clone size: few; V gene: TRBV6-5; CDR3 protein: CASNQGDTQYF
D gene: NA; clone size: NA; V gene: TRBV9; CDR3 protein: CASGSWETQYF
D gene: NA; clone size: NA; V gene: TRBV7-2; CDR3 protein: CASAYEGMNQPQHF
D gene: TRBD1; clone size: few; V gene: TRBV7-6; CDR3 protein: CASSLEWTGKKETQYF
D gene: NA; clone size: NA; V gene: TRBV25-1; CDR3 protein: CASSGQGRIEAFF
D gene: NA; clone size: NA; V gene: TRBV18; CDR3 protein: CASSPGNTEAFF
D gene: NA; clone size: NA; V gene: TRBV4-1; CDR3 protein: CASSQGQELNSPLHF
D gene: NA; clone size: NA; V gene: TRBV27; CDR3 protein: CASSLGDGSTDTQYF
D gene: NA; clone size: NA; V gene: TRBV5-4; CDR3 protein: CASSSYSGPGYTF
D gene: NA; clone size: NA; V gene: TRBV4-1; CDR3 protein: CASSQGDGTDTQYF
D gene: TRBD1; clone size: few; V gene: TRBV19; CDR3 protein: CASSTSGQPNTEAFF
D gene: NA; clone size: NA; V gene: TRBV27; CDR3 protein: CASSQDGGGPTEAFF
D gene: NA; clone size: NA; V gene: TRBV5-6; CDR3 protein: CASLEAGHGYTF
D gene: TRBD1; clone size: NA; V gene: TRBV9; CDR3 protein: CASRGTGTEAFF
D gene: TRBD1; clone size: NA; V gene: TRBV6-5; CDR3 protein: CASSFSTGGEQYF
D gene: NA; clone size: NA; V gene: TRBV2; CDR3 protein: CASSGGVPTEAFF
D gene: NA; clone size: NA; V gene: TRBV15; CDR3 protein: CATRSGMNTEAFF
D gene: TRBD2; clone size: few; V gene: TRBV13; CDR3 protein: CASSPGLADEQYF
D gene: NA; clone size: NA; V gene: TRBV5-1; CDR3 protein: CASSLGDLNTEAFF
D gene: NA; clone size: NA; V gene: TRBV30; CDR3 protein: CAQRGGSSGNTIYF
D gene: NA; clone size: few; V gene: TRBV19; CDR3 protein: CASSIILSGDNEQFF
D gene: NA; clone size: few; V gene: TRBV4-1; CDR3 protein: CASSQEDGGDYNSPLHF
D gene: NA; clone size: NA; V gene: TRBV6-4; CDR3 protein: CASSDGLKVVGNYGYTF
D gene: NA; clone size: few; V gene: TRBV27; CDR3 protein: CASSPAPGTPGYTF
D gene: NA; clone size: NA; V gene: TRBV9; CDR3 protein: CASSVEHHGEQYF
D gene: NA; clone size: NA; V gene: TRBV5-4; CDR3 protein: CASSSDPSPGDYGYTF
D gene: TRBD1; clone size: NA; V gene: TRBV5-1; CDR3 protein: CASSSGQSAETQYF
D gene: NA; clone size: few; V gene: TRBV29-1; CDR3 protein: CSVDRGFSYGYTF
D gene: TRBD1; clone size: NA; V gene: TRBV9; CDR3 protein: CASSATGASKNIQYF
D gene: NA; clone size: NA; V gene: TRBV30; CDR3 protein: CAWSLMNTEAFF
D gene: NA; clone size: NA; V gene: TRBV25-1; CDR3 protein: CASSDAGSETQYF
D gene: NA; clone size: NA; V gene: TRBV2; CDR3 protein: CASTLSALNTEAFF
D gene: NA; clone size: NA; V gene: TRBV7-6; CDR3 protein: CASSPLSGETQYF
D gene: NA; clone size: NA; V gene: TRBV27; CDR3 protein: CASSLVSGREAFF
D gene: TRBD1; clone size: NA; V gene: TRBV29-1; CDR3 protein: CSVLTGSEYTF